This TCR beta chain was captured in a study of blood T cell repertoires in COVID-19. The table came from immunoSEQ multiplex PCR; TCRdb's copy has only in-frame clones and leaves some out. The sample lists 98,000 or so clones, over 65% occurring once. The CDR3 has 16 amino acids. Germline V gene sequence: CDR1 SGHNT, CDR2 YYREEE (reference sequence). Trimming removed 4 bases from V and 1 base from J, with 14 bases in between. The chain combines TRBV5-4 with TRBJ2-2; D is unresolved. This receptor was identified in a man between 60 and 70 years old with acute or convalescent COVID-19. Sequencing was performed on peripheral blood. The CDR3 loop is CASSPPSRGNTGELFF. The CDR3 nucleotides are TGTGCCAGCAGCCCACCGAGCCGAGGGAACACCGGGGAGCTGTTTTTT.